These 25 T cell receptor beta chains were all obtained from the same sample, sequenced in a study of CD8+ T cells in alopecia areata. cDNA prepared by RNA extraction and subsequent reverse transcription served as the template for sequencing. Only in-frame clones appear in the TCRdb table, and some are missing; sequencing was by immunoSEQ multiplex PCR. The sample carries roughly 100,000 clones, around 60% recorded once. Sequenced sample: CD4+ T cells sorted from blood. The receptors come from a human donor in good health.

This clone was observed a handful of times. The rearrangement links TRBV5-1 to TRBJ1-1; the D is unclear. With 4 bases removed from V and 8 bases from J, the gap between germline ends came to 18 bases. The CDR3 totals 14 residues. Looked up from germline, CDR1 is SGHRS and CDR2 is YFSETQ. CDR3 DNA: TGCGCCAGCAGCGGTGGGATTAGGCGAATGGAAGCTTTCTTT. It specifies CASSGGIRRMEAFF.

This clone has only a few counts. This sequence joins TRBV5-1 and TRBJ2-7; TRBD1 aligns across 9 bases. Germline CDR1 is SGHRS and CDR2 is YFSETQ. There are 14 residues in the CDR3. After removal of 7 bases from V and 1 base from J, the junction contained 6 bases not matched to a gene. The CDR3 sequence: CASGSGTGSYEQYF. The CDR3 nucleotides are TGCGCCAGCGGTTCCGGGACAGGGTCCTACGAGCAGTACTTC.

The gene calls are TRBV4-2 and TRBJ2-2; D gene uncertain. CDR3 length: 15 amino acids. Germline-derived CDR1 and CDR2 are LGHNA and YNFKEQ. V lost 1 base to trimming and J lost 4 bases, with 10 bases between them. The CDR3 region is CASSQGAEGTGELFF. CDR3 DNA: TGTGCCAGCAGCCAAGGGGCAGAAGGCACCGGGGAGCTGTTTTTT.

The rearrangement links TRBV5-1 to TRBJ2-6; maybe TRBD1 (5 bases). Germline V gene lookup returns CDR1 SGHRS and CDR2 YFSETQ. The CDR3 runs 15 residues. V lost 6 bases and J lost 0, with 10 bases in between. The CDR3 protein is CASTERGSGANVLTF. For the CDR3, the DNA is TGCGCCAGCACGGAAAGGGGCTCTGGGGCCAACGTCCTGACTTTC.

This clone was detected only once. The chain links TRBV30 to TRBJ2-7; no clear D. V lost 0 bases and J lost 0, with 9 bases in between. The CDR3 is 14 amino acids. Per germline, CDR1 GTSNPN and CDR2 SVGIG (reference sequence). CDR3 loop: CAWSVNSYSYEQYF. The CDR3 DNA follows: TGTGCCTGGAGTGTTAACAGCTACTCCTACGAGCAGTACTTC.

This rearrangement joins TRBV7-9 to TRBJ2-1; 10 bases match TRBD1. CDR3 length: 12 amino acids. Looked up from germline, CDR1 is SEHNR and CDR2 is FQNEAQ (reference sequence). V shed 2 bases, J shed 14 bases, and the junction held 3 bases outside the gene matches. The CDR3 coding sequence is TGTGCCAGCAGCTTACAGGACAGGGGGGAGTTCTTC. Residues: CASSLQDRGEFF.

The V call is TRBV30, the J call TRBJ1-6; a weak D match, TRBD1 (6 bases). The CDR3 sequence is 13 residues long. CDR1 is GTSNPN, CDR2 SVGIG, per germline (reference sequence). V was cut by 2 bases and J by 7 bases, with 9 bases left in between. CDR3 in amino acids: CAWSRQANSPLHF. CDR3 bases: TGTGCCTGGAGTCGACAGGCCAATTCACCCCTCCACTTT.

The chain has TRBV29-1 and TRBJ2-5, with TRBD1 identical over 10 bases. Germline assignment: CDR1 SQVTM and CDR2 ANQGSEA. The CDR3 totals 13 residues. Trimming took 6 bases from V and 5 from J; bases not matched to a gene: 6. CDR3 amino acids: CSVRQGAGETQYF. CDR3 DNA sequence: TGCAGCGTGCGACAGGGGGCAGGGGAGACCCAGTACTTC. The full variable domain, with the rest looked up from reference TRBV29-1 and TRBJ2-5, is SAVISQKPSRDICQRGTSLTIQCQVDSQVTMMFWYRQQPGQSLTLIATANQGSEATYESGFVIDKFPISRPNLTFSTLTVSNMSPEDSSIYLCSVRQGAGETQYFGPGTRLLVL.

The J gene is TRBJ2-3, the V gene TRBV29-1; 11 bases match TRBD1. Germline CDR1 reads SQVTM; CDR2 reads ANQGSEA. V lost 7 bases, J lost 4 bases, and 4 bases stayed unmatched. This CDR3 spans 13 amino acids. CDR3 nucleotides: TGCAGCGCGGGACAGGGGGGTGCAGATACGCAGTATTTT. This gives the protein CSAGQGGADTQYF.

In nucleotides, the CDR3 is TGTGCCAGCAGCCTCGGCGGGTTAGGGGAGACCCAGTACTTC. This gives the protein CASSLGGLGETQYF. The V call is TRBV7-3, the J call TRBJ2-5; a possible D gene is TRBD2 (5 bases). Germline lookup yields CDR1 SGHTA and CDR2 FQGTGA. The CDR3 totals 14 residues. The V end was cut by 5 bases, the J end by 5 bases, with 15 bases between.

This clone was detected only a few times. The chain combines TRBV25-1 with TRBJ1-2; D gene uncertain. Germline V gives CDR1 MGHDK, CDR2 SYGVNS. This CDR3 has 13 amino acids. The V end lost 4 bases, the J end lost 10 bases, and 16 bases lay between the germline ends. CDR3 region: CASSVPGRGLYTF. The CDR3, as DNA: TGTGCCAGCAGTGTGCCGGGCCGCGGGCTCTACACCTTC.

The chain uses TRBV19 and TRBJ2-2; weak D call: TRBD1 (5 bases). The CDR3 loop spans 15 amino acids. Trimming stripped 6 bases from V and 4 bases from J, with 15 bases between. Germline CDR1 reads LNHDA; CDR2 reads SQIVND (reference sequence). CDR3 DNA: TGTGCCAGTAGCAAGAACCTCAGGGTCACCGGGGAGCTGTTTTTT. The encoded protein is CASSKNLRVTGELFF.

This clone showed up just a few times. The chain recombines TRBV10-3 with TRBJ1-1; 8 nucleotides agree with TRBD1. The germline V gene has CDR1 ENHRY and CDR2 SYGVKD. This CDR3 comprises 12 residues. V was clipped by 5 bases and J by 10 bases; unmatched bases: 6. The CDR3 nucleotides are TGTGCCATCAGTTCGGACAGGGAGATAGCTTTCTTT. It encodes CAISSDREIAFF.

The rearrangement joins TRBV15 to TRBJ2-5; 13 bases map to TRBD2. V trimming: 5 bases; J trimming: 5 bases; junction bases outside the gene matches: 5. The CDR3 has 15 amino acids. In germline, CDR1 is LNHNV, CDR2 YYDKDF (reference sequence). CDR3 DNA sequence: TGTGCCACCAGCGGGGGACTAGCGGGGCTTGAGACCCAGTACTTC. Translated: CATSGGLAGLETQYF.

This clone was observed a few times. CDR3: CSAAAGSWTDTQYF. The CDR3 nucleotides read TGCAGCGCCGCGGCGGGTTCGTGGACAGATACGCAGTATTTT. The V gene is TRBV29-1, the J gene TRBJ2-3, with a tentative D call TRBD2 (5 bases). The CDR3 is made up of 14 amino acids. In germline, CDR1 is SQVTM, CDR2 ANQGSEA. V dropped 7 bases and J dropped 3 bases, with 17 bases sitting between them.

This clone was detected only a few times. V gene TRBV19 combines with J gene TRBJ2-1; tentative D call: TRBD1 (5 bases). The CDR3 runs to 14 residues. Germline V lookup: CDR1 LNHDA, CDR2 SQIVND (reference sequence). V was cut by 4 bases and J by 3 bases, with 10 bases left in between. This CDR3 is CASSKPTVYNEQFF. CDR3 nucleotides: TGTGCCAGTAGTAAGCCGACAGTCTACAATGAGCAGTTCTTC.

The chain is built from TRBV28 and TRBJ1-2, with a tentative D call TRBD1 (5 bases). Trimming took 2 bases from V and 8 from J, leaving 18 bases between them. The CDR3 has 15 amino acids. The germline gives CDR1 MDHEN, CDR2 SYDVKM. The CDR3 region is CASSLRVSGRYGYTF. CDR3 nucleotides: TGTGCCAGCAGTTTACGAGTGTCGGGGCGCTACGGCTACACCTTC.

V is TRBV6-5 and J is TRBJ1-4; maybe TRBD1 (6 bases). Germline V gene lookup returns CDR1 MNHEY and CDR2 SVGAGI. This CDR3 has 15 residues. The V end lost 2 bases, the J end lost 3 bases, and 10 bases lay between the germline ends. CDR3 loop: CASSYLQGSNEKLFF. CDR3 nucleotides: TGTGCCAGCAGTTACCTACAGGGATCTAATGAAAAACTGTTTTTT.

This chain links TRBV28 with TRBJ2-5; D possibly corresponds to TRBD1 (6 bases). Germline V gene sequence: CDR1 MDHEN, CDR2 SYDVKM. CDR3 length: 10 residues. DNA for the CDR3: TGTGCTTCGAGGGGGGAGACCCAGTACTTC. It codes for CASRGETQYF.

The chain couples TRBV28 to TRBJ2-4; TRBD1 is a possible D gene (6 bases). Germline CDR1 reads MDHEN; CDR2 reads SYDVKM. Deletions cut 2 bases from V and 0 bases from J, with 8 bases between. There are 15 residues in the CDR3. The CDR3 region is CASSLQGLAKNIQYF. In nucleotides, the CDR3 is TGTGCCAGCAGTTTACAGGGGCTAGCCAAAAACATTCAGTACTTC.

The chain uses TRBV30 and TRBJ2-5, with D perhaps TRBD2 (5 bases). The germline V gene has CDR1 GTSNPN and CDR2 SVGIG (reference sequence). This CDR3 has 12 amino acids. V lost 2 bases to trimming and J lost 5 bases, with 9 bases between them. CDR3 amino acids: CAWSTVAETQYF. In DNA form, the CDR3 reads TGTGCCTGGAGTACGGTAGCGGAGACCCAGTACTTC.

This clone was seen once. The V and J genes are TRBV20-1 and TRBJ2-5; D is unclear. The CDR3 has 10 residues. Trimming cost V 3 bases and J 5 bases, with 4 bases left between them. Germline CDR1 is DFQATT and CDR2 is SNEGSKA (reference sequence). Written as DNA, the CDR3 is TGCAGTGCTAGCGAGGAGACCCAGTACTTC. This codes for CSASEETQYF.

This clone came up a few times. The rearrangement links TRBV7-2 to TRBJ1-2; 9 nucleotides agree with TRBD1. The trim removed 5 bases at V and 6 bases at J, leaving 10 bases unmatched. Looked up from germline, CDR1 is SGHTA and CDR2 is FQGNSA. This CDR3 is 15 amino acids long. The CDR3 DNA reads TGTGCCAGCAGCGGGGCGGGGACAGGGAGACATGGCTACACCTTC. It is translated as CASSGAGTGRHGYTF.

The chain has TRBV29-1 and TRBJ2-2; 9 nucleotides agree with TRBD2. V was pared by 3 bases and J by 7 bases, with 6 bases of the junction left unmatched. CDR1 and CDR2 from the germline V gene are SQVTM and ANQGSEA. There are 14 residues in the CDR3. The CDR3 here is CSVERGGPDGELFF. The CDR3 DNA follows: TGCAGCGTTGAGCGGGGGGGCCCGGACGGGGAGCTGTTTTTT.

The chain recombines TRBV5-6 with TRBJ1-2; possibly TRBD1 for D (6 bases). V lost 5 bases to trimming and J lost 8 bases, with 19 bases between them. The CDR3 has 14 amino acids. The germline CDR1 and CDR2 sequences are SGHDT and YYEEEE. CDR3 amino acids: CASRTILGAQGYTF. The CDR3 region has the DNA TGTGCCAGCAGGACGATTTTGGGGGCACAGGGCTACACCTTC.